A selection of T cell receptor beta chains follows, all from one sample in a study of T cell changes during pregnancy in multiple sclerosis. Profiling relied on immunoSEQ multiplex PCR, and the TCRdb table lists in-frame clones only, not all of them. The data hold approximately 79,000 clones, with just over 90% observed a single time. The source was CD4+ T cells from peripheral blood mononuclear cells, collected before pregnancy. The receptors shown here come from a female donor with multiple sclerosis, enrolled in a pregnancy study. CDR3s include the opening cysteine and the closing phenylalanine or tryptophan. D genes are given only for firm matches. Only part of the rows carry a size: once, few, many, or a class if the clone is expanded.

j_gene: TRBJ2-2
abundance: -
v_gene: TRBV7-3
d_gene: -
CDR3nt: TGTGCCAGCAAGGGGCTCCTAGCGCCAGCCGGGGAGCTGTTTTTT
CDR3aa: CASKGLLAPAGELFF

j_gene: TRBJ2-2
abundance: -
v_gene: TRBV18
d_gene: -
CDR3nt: TGTGCCAGCTCACCACCGATTAGGGGTAAGAACTCCTCCCAAGCCGGAACCCATTCCTCGGAGCTGTTTTTT
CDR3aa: CASSPPIRGKNSSQAGTHSSELFF

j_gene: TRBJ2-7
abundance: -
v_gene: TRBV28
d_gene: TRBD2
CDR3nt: TGTGCCAGCAGTTTAAAGACTAGCGGGAGGGTCTACGAGCAGTACTTC
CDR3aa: CASSLKTSGRVYEQYF

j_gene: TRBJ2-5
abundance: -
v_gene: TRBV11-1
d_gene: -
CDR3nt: TGTGCCAGCAGCCCTCAGGAGACCCAGTACTTC
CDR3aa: CASSPQETQYF

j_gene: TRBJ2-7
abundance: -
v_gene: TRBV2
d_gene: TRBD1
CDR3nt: TGTGCCAGTAAACAGGAGGACAGGAGTTCCTACGAGCAGTACTTC
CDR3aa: CASKQEDRSSYEQYF

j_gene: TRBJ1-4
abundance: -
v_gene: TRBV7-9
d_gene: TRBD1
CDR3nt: TGTGCCAGCAGCCCGGACAGGTCAACTAATGAAAAACTGTTTTTT
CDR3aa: CASSPDRSTNEKLFF

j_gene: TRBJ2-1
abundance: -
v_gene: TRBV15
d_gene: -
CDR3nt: TGTGCCACCAGCCCCCGACCTGGAGGGTCAGGTGAGCAGTTCTTC
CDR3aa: CATSPRPGGSGEQFF

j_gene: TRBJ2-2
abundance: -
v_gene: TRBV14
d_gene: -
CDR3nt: TGTGCCAGCAGCCCGGAGGTACACGGGGAGCTGTTTTTT
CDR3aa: CASSPEVHGELFF

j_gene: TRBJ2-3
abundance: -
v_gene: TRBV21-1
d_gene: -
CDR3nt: TGTGCCAGCAGCAAGGGACAGGGGGCCGTCCGCACAGATACGCAGTATTTT
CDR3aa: CASSKGQGAVRTDTQYF

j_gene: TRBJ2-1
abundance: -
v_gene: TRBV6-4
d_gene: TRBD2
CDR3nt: TGTGCCAGCAGTGACTCGCCAACCCTGGGGCGGGGGTACAATGAGCAGTTCTTC
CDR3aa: CASSDSPTLGRGYNEQFF

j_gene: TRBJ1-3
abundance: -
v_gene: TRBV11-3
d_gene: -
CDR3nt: TGTGCCAGCTCGGACAGCTCCTCTGGAAACACCATATATTTT
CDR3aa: CASSDSSSGNTIYF

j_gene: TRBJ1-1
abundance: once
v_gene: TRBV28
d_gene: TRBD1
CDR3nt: TGTGCCAGCAGCCCCCGACAGGGGGCTACCACTGAAGCTTTCTTT
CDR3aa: CASSPRQGATTEAFF

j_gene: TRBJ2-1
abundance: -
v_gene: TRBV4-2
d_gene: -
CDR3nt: TGTGCCAGCAGCCAAGATCCCTCCGTCAATGAGCAGTTCTTC
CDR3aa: CASSQDPSVNEQFF

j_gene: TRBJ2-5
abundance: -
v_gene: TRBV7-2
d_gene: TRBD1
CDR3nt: TGTGCCAGCAGCGTCGACAGGGGGCAAGAGACCCAGTACTTC
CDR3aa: CASSVDRGQETQYF

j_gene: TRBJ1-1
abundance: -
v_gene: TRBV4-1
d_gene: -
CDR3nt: TGCGCCAGCAGCCAAATGGAGGGAAGACGGAACACTGAAGCTTTCTTT
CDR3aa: CASSQMEGRRNTEAFF

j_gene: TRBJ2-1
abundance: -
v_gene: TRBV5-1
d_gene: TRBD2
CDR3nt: TGCGCCAGCAGCTTGGCCGCTAGCGGCTCCTACAATGAGCAGTTCTTC
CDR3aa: CASSLAASGSYNEQFF

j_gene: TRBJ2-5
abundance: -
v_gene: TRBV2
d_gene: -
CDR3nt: TGTGCCAGCAGCCCTGACAGGAGCCAAGAGACCCAGTACTTC
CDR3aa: CASSPDRSQETQYF

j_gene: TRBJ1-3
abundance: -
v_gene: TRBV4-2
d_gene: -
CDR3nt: TGTGCCAGCAGCTATACAGGGACTGGAAACACCATATATTTT
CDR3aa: CASSYTGTGNTIYF

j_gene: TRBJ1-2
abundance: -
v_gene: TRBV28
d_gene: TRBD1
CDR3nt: TGTGCCAGCAGTTCGAGGACAGGGGGTGGCTACACCTTC
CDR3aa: CASSSRTGGGYTF

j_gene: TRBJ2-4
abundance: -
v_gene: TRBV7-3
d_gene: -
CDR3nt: TGTGCCAGCAGCTTACAGGGGGGACTCGCCAAAAACATTCAGTACTTC
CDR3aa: CASSLQGGLAKNIQYF

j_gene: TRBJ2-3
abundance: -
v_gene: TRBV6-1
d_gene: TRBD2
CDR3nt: TGTGCCAGCAGCGAATCTGGACTAGTGGCTTCAGATACGCAGTATTTT
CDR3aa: CASSESGLVASDTQYF

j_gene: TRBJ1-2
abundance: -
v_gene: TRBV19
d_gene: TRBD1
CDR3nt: TGTGCCAGTAGTACCGACAGGGGGCCCAACTATGGCTACACCTTC
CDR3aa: CASSTDRGPNYGYTF

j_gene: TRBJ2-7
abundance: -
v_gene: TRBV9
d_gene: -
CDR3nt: TGTGCCAGCAGTGAATCACAGAGTTGGACCTACGAGCAGTACTTC
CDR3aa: CASSESQSWTYEQYF

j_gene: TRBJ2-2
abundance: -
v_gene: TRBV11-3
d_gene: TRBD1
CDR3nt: TGTGCCAGCAGCTTAGCCGACAGGGGCGGCGGGGAGCTGTTTTTT
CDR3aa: CASSLADRGGGELFF

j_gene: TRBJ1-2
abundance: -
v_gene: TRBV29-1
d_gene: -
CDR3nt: TGCAGCCACTCGACGGGGCCGGCGGGAGGCTACACCTTC
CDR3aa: CSHSTGPAGGYTF

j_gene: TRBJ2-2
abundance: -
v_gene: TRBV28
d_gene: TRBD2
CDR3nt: TGTGCCAGCAGTTTTAGGGCTAGCGGGGACCTGGCGAACACCGGGGAGCTGTTTTTT
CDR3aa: CASSFRASGDLANTGELFF

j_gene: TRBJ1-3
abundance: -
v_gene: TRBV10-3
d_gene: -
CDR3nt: TGTGCCATCGGTTGGGCAGAGAACACCATATATTTT
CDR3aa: CAIGWAENTIYF

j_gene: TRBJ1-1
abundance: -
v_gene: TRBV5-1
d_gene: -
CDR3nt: TGCGCCAGCAGCATCGGGACTCAGAACACTGAAGCTTTCTTT
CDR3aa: CASSIGTQNTEAFF

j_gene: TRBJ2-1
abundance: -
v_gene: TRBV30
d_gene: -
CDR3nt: TGTGCCTGGAAGAGAGGGATGGATGAGCAGTTCTTC
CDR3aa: CAWKRGMDEQFF

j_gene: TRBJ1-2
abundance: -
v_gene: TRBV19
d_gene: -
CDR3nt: TGTGCCAGTAGTATTGGTTGGCAGCGGTATGGCTACACCTTC
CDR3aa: CASSIGWQRYGYTF

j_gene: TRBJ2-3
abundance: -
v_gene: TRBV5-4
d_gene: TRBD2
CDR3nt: TGTGCCAGCAGCTTAATGGGAGCGGGGATAACTAGCACAGATACGCAGTATTTT
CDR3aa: CASSLMGAGITSTDTQYF

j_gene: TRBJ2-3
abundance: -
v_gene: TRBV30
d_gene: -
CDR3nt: TGTGCCTGGAGTGGAGGGTCCCGGGATACGCAGTATTTT
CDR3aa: CAWSGGSRDTQYF

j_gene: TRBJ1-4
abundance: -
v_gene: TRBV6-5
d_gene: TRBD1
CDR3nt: TGTGCCAGCAGCCGAAACAGGGGACTCGGCGAAAAACTGTTTTTT
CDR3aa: CASSRNRGLGEKLFF

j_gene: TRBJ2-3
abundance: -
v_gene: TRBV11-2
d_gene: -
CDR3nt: TGTGCCAGCAGCTTAGGCGGACTTAGCACAGATACGCAGTATTTT
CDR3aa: CASSLGGLSTDTQYF

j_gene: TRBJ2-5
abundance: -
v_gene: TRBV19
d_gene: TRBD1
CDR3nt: TGTGCCACCACGGCTGGGGACAGGGGCTTCTGGGGCCAAGAGACCCAGTACTTC
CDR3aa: CATTAGDRGFWGQETQYF

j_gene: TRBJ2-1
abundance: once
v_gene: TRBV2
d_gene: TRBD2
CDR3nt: TGTGCCAGCAGTGAAGGAGCGGGAATCAACAATGAGCAGTTCTTC
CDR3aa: CASSEGAGINNEQFF

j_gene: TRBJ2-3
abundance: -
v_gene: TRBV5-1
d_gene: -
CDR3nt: TGCGCCAGCAGCTTGGCGGCGGGGGCTAGCACAGATACGCAGTATTTT
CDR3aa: CASSLAAGASTDTQYF

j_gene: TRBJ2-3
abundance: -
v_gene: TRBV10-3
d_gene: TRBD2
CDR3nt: TGTGCCACCATAGCGGGAGTGAGCACAGATACGCAGTATTTT
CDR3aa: CATIAGVSTDTQYF

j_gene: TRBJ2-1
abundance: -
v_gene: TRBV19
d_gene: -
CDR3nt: TGTGCCAGTAGCCTAGCGAACGAGCAGTTCTTC
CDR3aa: CASSLANEQFF

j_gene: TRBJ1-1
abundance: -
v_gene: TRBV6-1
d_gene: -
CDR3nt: TGTGCCAGCAGTGAATTTGGGGGTCGGCGGGGGAACACTGAAGCTTTCTTT
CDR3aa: CASSEFGGRRGNTEAFF

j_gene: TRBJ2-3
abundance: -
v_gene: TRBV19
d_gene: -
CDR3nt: TGTGCCAGTAGTAGTACTAGACGGGATACGCAGTATTTT
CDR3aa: CASSSTRRDTQYF

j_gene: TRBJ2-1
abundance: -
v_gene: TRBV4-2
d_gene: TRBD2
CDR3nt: TGTGCCAGCAGCCTCGGGACTAGCGGGAGTAGCTCCTACAATGAGCAGTTCTTC
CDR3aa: CASSLGTSGSSSYNEQFF

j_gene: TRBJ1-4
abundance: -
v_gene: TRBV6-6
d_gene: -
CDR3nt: TGTGCCAGCAGTTACGGACTCAGTAATGAAAAACTGTTTTTT
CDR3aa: CASSYGLSNEKLFF

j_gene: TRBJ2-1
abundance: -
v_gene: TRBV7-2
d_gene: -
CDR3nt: TGTGCCAGCAGCCCAACCCCTAGCTTCAATGAGCAGTTCTTC
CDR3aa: CASSPTPSFNEQFF

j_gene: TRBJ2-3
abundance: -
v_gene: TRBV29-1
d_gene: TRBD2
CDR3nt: TGCAGCGTTGGGGCTAGCGGTGCTAGCACAGATACGCAGTATTTT
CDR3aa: CSVGASGASTDTQYF

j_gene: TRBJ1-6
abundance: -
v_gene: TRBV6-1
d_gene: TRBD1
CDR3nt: TGTGCCAGCAGTGCCAAGCAAGTGGGACAGGGGGCGGTAGGCAATTCACCCCTCCACTTT
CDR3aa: CASSAKQVGQGAVGNSPLHF

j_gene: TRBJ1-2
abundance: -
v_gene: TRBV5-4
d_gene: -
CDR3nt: TGTGCCAGCAGCTTGGACGGGGTTTACGTTAACTATGGCTACACCTTC
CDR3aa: CASSLDGVYVNYGYTF

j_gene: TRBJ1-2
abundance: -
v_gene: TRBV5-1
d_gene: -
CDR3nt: TGCGCCAGCAGCTTGGTGGGGCGGGGAGGCTACACCTTC
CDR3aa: CASSLVGRGGYTF

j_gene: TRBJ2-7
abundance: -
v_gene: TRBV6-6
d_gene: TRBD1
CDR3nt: TGTGCCAGCAGATTGGGACAGAGCTCCTACGAGCAGTACTTC
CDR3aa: CASRLGQSSYEQYF

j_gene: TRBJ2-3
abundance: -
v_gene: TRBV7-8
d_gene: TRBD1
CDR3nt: TGTGCCAGCAGCTGGACAGGGGAGAAAGATACGCAGTATTTT
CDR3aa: CASSWTGEKDTQYF

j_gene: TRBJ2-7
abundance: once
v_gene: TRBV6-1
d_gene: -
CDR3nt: TGTGCCAGCAGCCTGTACGAGCAGTACTTC
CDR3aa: CASSLYEQYF

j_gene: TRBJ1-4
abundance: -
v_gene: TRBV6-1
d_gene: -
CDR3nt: TGTGCCAGCGGTCTGATATGGGGCTTAGGAGAAAAACTGTTTTTT
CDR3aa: CASGLIWGLGEKLFF